This TCR beta chain was obtained from a study of CD8 T cells in ankylosing spondylitis. Making use of molecular barcodes, quantitative 5'-RACE generated TCR beta libraries. TCRdb re-called the 5' RACE reads through MiXCR, storing one row per CDR3 protein. The sample lists about 90,000 distinct CDR3 sequences, approximately 30% occurring once. This CDR3 has 15 amino acids. The V end was cut by 4 bases, the J end by 0 bases, with 11 bases between. Per the germline V gene, CDR1 is SGHRS and CDR2 is YFSETQ. The receptor was isolated from a male donor with ankylosing spondylitis or in good health (not recorded which). The material sequenced was blood, either unsorted or a sorted T cell fraction (not recorded which). This rearrangement joins TRBV5-1 to TRBJ2-1; maybe TRBD2 (5 bases). CDR3 region: CASSRGSSSYNEQFF. As DNA, the CDR3 is TGCGCCAGCAGCCGGGGATCTAGCTCCTACAATGAGCAGTTCTTC.